The clone carrying this T cell receptor (beta chain) was counted between two and nine times. Its specificity is unknown. The record originates from a study of T-cell memory formation after mild COVID-19. Study-wide findings and caveats: Second-wave clones reaching peak frequency on day 37 lacked confirmed SARS-CoV-2 specificity.

TCRdb reanalysed the 5' RACE reads using MiXCR and keeps one entry per CDR3 protein. The table includes some 120,000 distinct CDR3 sequences, about 6% detected once. Germline CDR1 and CDR2: SQVTM and ANQGSEA. V lost 1 base and J lost 0, with 10 bases in between. This CDR3 comprises 15 residues. The source material was PBMCs or a T cell subset sorted from them (not recorded which). This sequence joins TRBV29-1 and TRBJ2-1, with a possible D match to TRBD2 (5 bases). The clonotype comes from an adult woman who had mild COVID-19 (a few samples of this study predate the infection). Cell type and time point are not known. This chain's CDR3 is CSVEGPRGSYNEQFF. CDR3 nucleotides: TGCAGCGTTGAAGGCCCCCGGGGCTCCTACAATGAGCAGTTCTTC.